This TCR beta chain was captured by sequencing in a study of cytomegalovirus exposure and HLA in healthy donors. Study results and limitations: Within the data, a cluster of highly shared sequence variants was likely a sequencing artifact.

The primer mix had 60 Vbeta and 13 Jbeta primers. Using immunoSEQ multiplex PCR, the repertoire was profiled, and TCRdb retains in-frame clones only, with some absent. This table holds approximately 130,000 clones, more than 80% found once. Germline CDR1 GTSNPN, CDR2 SVGIG (reference sequence). The CDR3 extends over 16 amino acids. V trimming: 2 bases; J trimming: 0 bases; junction bases outside the gene matches: 3. This clone was seen more than once but under ten times. What it binds is unknown. V is TRBV30 and J is TRBJ2-1, with 11 bases that match TRBD2. Sequencing was performed on PBMCs. This TCR was sampled from a woman in her 30s in good health and CMV-seropositive. The CDR3 loop reads CAWSSLAGGSYNEQFF. CDR3 DNA sequence: TGTGCCTGGAGTTCCCTAGCGGGAGGCTCCTACAATGAGCAGTTCTTC.